Listed below are T cell receptor beta chains from one sample, sequenced in a study of early T cells in non-severe SARS-CoV-2 infection. TCRdb re-derived calls from the 5' RACE reads in MiXCR, one entry per CDR3 protein. Altogether 50,000 to 60,000 distinct CDR3 sequences are present, around 13% being singletons, with the ten largest covering 1.3% to 1.5%. Input material: whole blood. The receptors come from an adult who was a healthcare worker with PCR-confirmed SARS-CoV-2 infection or an uninfected control (not recorded which). CDR3s include the opening cysteine and the closing phenylalanine or tryptophan. Each record gives: V gene, D gene, clone size, J gene, CDR3 DNA, CDR3 protein. The D gene is left open where the match is weak. Part of the rows lack a size; the others show once, few, many or a class for expanded clones.

V: TRBV5-1
D: -
size: many
J: TRBJ1-2
DNA: TGCGCCAGCAGCTTGCGGCGGGAAGGCTACACCTTC
CDR3: CASSLRREGYTF

V: TRBV4-2
D: -
size: many
J: TRBJ2-7
DNA: TGTGCCAGCAGCCAAGTTTTGGGGGAGCAGTACTTC
CDR3: CASSQVLGEQYF

V: TRBV5-4
D: TRBD1
size: many
J: TRBJ1-1
DNA: TGTGCCAGCAGCTTGACCGGGACAGGGGGCACTGAAGCTTTCTTT
CDR3: CASSLTGTGGTEAFF

V: TRBV6-2/TRBV6-3
D: TRBD2
size: many
J: TRBJ2-2
DNA: TGTGCCAGCAGGTCTCTAGCGGGCTCCGGGGAGCTGTTTTTT
CDR3: CASRSLAGSGELFF

V: TRBV5-1
D: -
size: many
J: TRBJ1-1
DNA: TGCGCCAGCAGCTTGGGACGTGGAGGGACTGAAGCTTTCTTT
CDR3: CASSLGRGGTEAFF

V: TRBV19
D: -
size: many
J: TRBJ1-2
DNA: TGTGCCAGTAGCCGACAGGTGGCTGACGGCTACACCTTC
CDR3: CASSRQVADGYTF

V: TRBV5-1
D: -
size: -
J: TRBJ1-4
DNA: TGCGCCAGCAGCGAGGCGACAGGACTGAATGAAAAACTGTTTTTT
CDR3: CASSEATGLNEKLFF

V: TRBV11-2
D: -
size: many
J: TRBJ2-3
DNA: TGTGCCAGCAGCCGAGAGGGGGTAGCGACTAGCACAGATACGCAGTATTTT
CDR3: CASSREGVATSTDTQYF

V: TRBV6-1
D: -
size: many
J: TRBJ2-7
DNA: TGTGCCAGCACCCGGACTGACGAGCAGTACTTC
CDR3: CASTRTDEQYF

V: TRBV29-1
D: -
size: many
J: TRBJ1-1
DNA: TGCAGCGTTGCTGGGACGGTCGAACCTGAAGCTTTCTTT
CDR3: CSVAGTVEPEAFF

V: TRBV3-1
D: -
size: -
J: TRBJ1-5
DNA: TGTGCCAGCAGCCAAGATTTTGATTTAGGGCCCCAGCATTTT
CDR3: CASSQDFDLGPQHF

V: TRBV20-1
D: -
size: few
J: TRBJ1-5
DNA: TGCAGTGCTGCCAGACAGGTTAACAATCAGCCCCAGCATTTT
CDR3: CSAARQVNNQPQHF

V: TRBV5-4
D: TRBD1
size: many
J: TRBJ1-2
DNA: TGTGCCAGCAGCTCTAGGACAGGGACGAACCACGGCTACACCTTC
CDR3: CASSSRTGTNHGYTF

V: TRBV19
D: -
size: many
J: TRBJ1-5
DNA: TGTGCCAGTAGTATCGGGGGGCATCAGCCCCAGCATTTT
CDR3: CASSIGGHQPQHF

V: TRBV4-2
D: -
size: many
J: TRBJ2-5
DNA: TGTGCCAGCAGCCAAGGAGCGCGGACTAACGATCAAGAGACCCAGTACTTC
CDR3: CASSQGARTNDQETQYF

V: TRBV12-3/TRBV12-4
D: -
size: once
J: TRBJ1-2
DNA: TGTGCCAGCAGTTTTTCCGGGAGCGGCTACACCTTC
CDR3: CASSFSGSGYTF

V: TRBV3-1
D: -
size: -
J: TRBJ1-3
DNA: TGTGCCACAACCCGGGGGGGGGCTGGAAACACCATATATTTT
CDR3: CATTRGGAGNTIYF

V: TRBV11-2
D: -
size: many
J: TRBJ2-3
DNA: TGTGCCAGCAGCCACTTCCGGGGGCCCCCAAATACGCAGTATTTT
CDR3: CASSHFRGPPNTQYF

V: TRBV7-9
D: -
size: few
J: TRBJ1-1
DNA: TGTGCCAGCAGCTTAGTTCTGGGGACGCCTGAAGCTTTCTTT
CDR3: CASSLVLGTPEAFF

V: TRBV20-1
D: TRBD2
size: many
J: TRBJ2-7
DNA: TGCAGTGCTCCTGGGACTAGCGGCTACGAGCAGTACTTC
CDR3: CSAPGTSGYEQYF

V: TRBV19
D: -
size: -
J: TRBJ2-2
DNA: TGTGCCAGTAGGGACAGACCGAACACCGGGGAGCTGTTTTTT
CDR3: CASRDRPNTGELFF

V: TRBV4-2
D: TRBD2
size: -
J: TRBJ2-3
DNA: TGTGCCAGCAGCCAAGACGGCGGGGGTAGCACAGATACGCAGTATTTT
CDR3: CASSQDGGGSTDTQYF

V: TRBV20-1
D: TRBD1
size: many
J: TRBJ2-7
DNA: TGCAGTGCTAGAATCGGCGGACAGGGAAGCTCCTACGAGCAGTACTTC
CDR3: CSARIGGQGSSYEQYF

V: TRBV7-9
D: -
size: few
J: TRBJ1-1
DNA: TGTGCCAGCAGCCCGGGTGGTGGGGAAGCTTTCTTT
CDR3: CASSPGGGEAFF

V: TRBV12-3/TRBV12-4
D: TRBD2
size: -
J: TRBJ2-5
DNA: TGTGCCAGCAGTCCCCTAGCGGCACAAGAGACCCAGTACTTC
CDR3: CASSPLAAQETQYF

V: TRBV7-2
D: TRBD2
size: many
J: TRBJ2-1
DNA: TGTGCCAGCAGCTTAGCGGCTAGCGGGGGGTACAATGAGCAGTTCTTC
CDR3: CASSLAASGGYNEQFF

V: TRBV6-6
D: -
size: -
J: TRBJ2-5
DNA: TGTGCCAGCAGTTACGCCCCGGGACACCGGCCCGGGAAAGAGACCCAGTACTTC
CDR3: CASSYAPGHRPGKETQYF

V: TRBV6-6
D: -
size: -
J: TRBJ2-4
DNA: TGTGCCAGCAGCGGCGGGGTGATAGCCAAAAACATTCAGTACTTC
CDR3: CASSGGVIAKNIQYF

V: TRBV4-3
D: TRBD2
size: few
J: TRBJ2-1
DNA: TGCGCCAGCAGCCAAGATAGATACGGGGGGGCAGACAATGAGCAGTTCTTC
CDR3: CASSQDRYGGADNEQFF

V: TRBV14
D: -
size: few
J: TRBJ1-3
DNA: TGTGCCAGCAGCCAAGATACTGGAAACACCATATATTTT
CDR3: CASSQDTGNTIYF

V: TRBV10-1
D: TRBD1
size: many
J: TRBJ1-5
DNA: TGCGCCAGCAATCTCCAGGGGGATCAGCCCCAGCATTTT
CDR3: CASNLQGDQPQHF

V: TRBV12-3/TRBV12-4
D: -
size: -
J: TRBJ1-6
DNA: TGTGCCAGCAAGATGGCAACTAATTCACCCCTCCACTTT
CDR3: CASKMATNSPLHF

V: TRBV3-1
D: -
size: many
J: TRBJ1-2
DNA: TGTGCCAGCAGCCAGGGGAGGGGCAGCTATGGCTACACCTTC
CDR3: CASSQGRGSYGYTF

V: TRBV19
D: TRBD2
size: many
J: TRBJ2-7
DNA: TGTGCCAGTAGTCCCCGGGACTATCTCGAGCAGTACTTC
CDR3: CASSPRDYLEQYF

V: TRBV18
D: -
size: many
J: TRBJ2-7
DNA: TGTGCCAGCTCACCATCATGGCAGTCCTACGAGCAGTACTTC
CDR3: CASSPSWQSYEQYF

V: TRBV20-1
D: TRBD2
size: few
J: TRBJ2-3
DNA: TGCAGTGCCACAGGACTAGCGGCTAGAGATACGCAGTATTTT
CDR3: CSATGLAARDTQYF

V: TRBV15
D: TRBD1
size: many
J: TRBJ1-2
DNA: TGTGCCACCAGCAGAGATCCTATACAGGGGGTACTCGGCTACACCTTC
CDR3: CATSRDPIQGVLGYTF

V: TRBV27
D: TRBD1
size: few
J: TRBJ1-2
DNA: TGTGCCAGCAGTTCCTATCGTCAGGGACAGATCGGCTACACCTTC
CDR3: CASSSYRQGQIGYTF

V: TRBV4-1
D: TRBD1
size: few
J: TRBJ1-6
DNA: TGCGCCAGCAGCCAAGTCCCGACAGGGTCGGTCGATAATTCACCCCTCCACTTT
CDR3: CASSQVPTGSVDNSPLHF

V: TRBV19
D: -
size: -
J: TRBJ2-3
DNA: TGTGCCAGCTCCACCTTACGGCCAGATACGCAGTATTTT
CDR3: CASSTLRPDTQYF

V: TRBV12-3/TRBV12-4
D: -
size: many
J: TRBJ2-3
DNA: TGTGCCAGCAGATCTCTGTCTGGCTCAGATACGCAGTATTTT
CDR3: CASRSLSGSDTQYF

V: TRBV7-8
D: TRBD1
size: few
J: TRBJ1-2
DNA: TGTGCCAGCAGCTTAGGAGACAGGGGCTATGGCTACACCTTC
CDR3: CASSLGDRGYGYTF